Here is one T cell receptor beta chain with its context. The sample is drawn from a study of T cell changes during pregnancy in multiple sclerosis. Here immunoSEQ multiplex PCR was the method, and the copy in TCRdb shows in-frame clones only, minus some. The table shows 40,000 to 50,000 clones, with more than 85% occurring only once. Deletions cut 6 bases from V and 2 bases from J, with 14 bases between. This CDR3 has 15 residues. Germline CDR1 reads MNHEY; CDR2 reads SVGAGI. The clonotype was recovered from a female donor in good health, enrolled as a control in a pregnancy study. Sequences were derived from CD4+ T cells from peripheral blood mononuclear cells, sampled after pregnancy. The chain combines TRBV6-5 with TRBJ1-5, with D possibly being TRBD1 (6 bases). CDR3 protein: CASRTGIWGNQPQHF. The CDR3 DNA sequence: TGTGCCAGCAGAACAGGGATTTGGGGCAATCAGCCCCAGCATTTT.